Here is one TCR beta chain with its context. Its antigen is unknown. The sample is drawn from a study of regulatory T cells in long-lasting Graves disease. Time point denoted: persistent/refractory GD, antithyroid drugs over 5 years with positive TRAb. PBMCs provided the RNA from which the TCR library was made. CDR1 is MDHEN, CDR2 SYDVKM, per germline. V was shortened by 1 base and J by 4 bases, with 8 bases between the two germline ends. The CDR3 runs 14 residues. Study-wide results and caveats: With a small sample size, accuracy may have been reduced.

The authors built TCR beta libraries using iRepertoire HTBI primers and Arm-PCR of CDR3 regions. From the multiplex PCR reads, TCRdb called clonotypes with MiXCR, one entry per CDR3 protein. Here the sample spans around 450,000 distinct CDR3 sequences, around a fifth being singletons. The starting material was peripheral blood mononuclear cells (PBMCs), obtained when the disease was refractory, from a patient treated with antithyroid drugs. This chain links TRBV28 with TRBJ2-1; tentatively, D is TRBD1 (5 bases). This receptor was obtained from a female donor with Graves disease. The CDR3 region is CASSLLNRYNEQFF. The CDR3 DNA follows: TGTGCCAGCAGTTTATTAAACAGGTACAATGAGCAGTTCTTC.